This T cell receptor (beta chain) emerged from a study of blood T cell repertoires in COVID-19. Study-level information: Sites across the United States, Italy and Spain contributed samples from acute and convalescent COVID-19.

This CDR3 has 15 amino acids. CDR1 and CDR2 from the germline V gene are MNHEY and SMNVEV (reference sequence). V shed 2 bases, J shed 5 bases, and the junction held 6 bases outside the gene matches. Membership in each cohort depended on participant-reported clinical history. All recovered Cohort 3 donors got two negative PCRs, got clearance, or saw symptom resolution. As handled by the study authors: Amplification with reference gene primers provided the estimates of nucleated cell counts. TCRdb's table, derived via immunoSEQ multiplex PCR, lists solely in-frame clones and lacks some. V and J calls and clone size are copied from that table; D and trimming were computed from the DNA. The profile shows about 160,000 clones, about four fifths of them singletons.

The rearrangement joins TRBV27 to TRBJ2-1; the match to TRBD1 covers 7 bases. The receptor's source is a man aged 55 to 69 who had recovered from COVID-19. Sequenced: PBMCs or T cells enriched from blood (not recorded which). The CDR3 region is CASSLRGRWNNEQFF. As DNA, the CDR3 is TGTGCCAGCAGTTTAAGGGGGCGTTGGAACAATGAGCAGTTCTTC.